Listed below are T cell receptor beta chains from one sample, sequenced in a study of post-analysis software for immune sequencing data. A single record per CDR3 protein comes from TCRdb applying MiXCR to the PCR reads. The sample shows 350,000 to 450,000 distinct CDR3 sequences, 30% to 45% of them seen only once. Sequencing used blood. The receptors were sampled from a girl between 2 and 10 years old with multiple sclerosis. Each CDR3 is given with its conserved first and last residue. The order of the fields is D gene, clone size, J gene, V gene, CDR3 DNA, CDR3 protein. The D gene is left open where the match is weak. Clone size is given for some rows only: seen once, a few or many times, or a class if the clone is expanded.

>TRBD1|NA|TRBJ1-2|TRBV20-1
TGCAGTGCTAGAGAGGGACAGGGTGAGGTGGGCCTATCCCGTCGCTACACCTTC
CSAREGQGEVGLSRRYTF
>NA|NA|TRBJ1-2|TRBV29-1
TGCAGCGTTGCCTGTCCGGGAGCGGTGGACTATGGCTACACCTTC
CSVACPGAVDYGYTF
>TRBD1|NA|TRBJ1-2|TRBV28
TGTGCCAGCAGTACACCAGGGGGCGGCTACACCTTC
CASSTPGGGYTF
>TRBD1|NA|TRBJ1-1|TRBV12-3/TRBV12-4
TGTGCCAGCAGGCCAACAGGGGTGAACACTGAAGCTTTCTTT
CASRPTGVNTEAFF
>TRBD1|NA|TRBJ2-7|TRBV6-5
TGTGCCAGCGGGGACAGGGGGTATTCCTACGAGCAGTACTTC
CASGDRGYSYEQYF
>TRBD2|NA|TRBJ2-3|TRBV10-2
TGCGCCAGCGGACTAGCGGGGGGGCCCACAGATACGCAGTATTTT
CASGLAGGPTDTQYF
>NA|NA|TRBJ1-1|TRBV20-1
TGCAGTAGCCCAACGAACACTGAAGCTTTCTTT
CSSPTNTEAFF
>NA|NA|TRBJ2-7|TRBV4-1
TGCGTCAGCAGCCAAGATCTGGCAGGGAGGATGGGCGAGCAGTACTTC
CVSSQDLAGRMGEQYF
>TRBD2|NA|TRBJ2-3|TRBV29-1
TGCAGCGGGGACAGCGGGAGGCTCACAGATACGCAGTATTTT
CSGDSGRLTDTQYF
>NA|NA|TRBJ2-1|TRBV20-1
TGCAGTGCTAGAGCTCGCGCTTCGGTACCGGGATCTTACAATGAGCAGTTCTTC
CSARARASVPGSYNEQFF
>NA|NA|TRBJ1-6|TRBV7-2
TGTGCCAGCAGCCCCCGGACAGTTAATTCACCCCTCCACTTT
CASSPRTVNSPLHF
>NA|few|TRBJ1-4|TRBV28
TGTGCCAGCAGTCCCATGCTAAAACTGTTTTTT
CASSPMLKLFF
>TRBD1|few|TRBJ2-7|TRBV2
TGTGCCAGCAGTGGTCAGGCAGGGGGCTTCAACGAGCAGTACTTC
CASSGQAGGFNEQYF
>TRBD1|NA|TRBJ2-3|TRBV5-5
TGTGCCAGCAGCTTTACGACGGGACAGGGGCGCACAGATACGCAGTATTTT
CASSFTTGQGRTDTQYF
>NA|NA|TRBJ1-1|TRBV29-1
TGCAGCGTGGAGTGGCAGGGGAGAGGGACTGAAGCTTTCTTT
CSVEWQGRGTEAFF
>TRBD2|NA|TRBJ2-7|TRBV4-3
TGCGCCAGCAGCCAAGATGGGGCGGGGGGAGAGTACGAGCAGTACTTC
CASSQDGAGGEYEQYF
>NA|NA|TRBJ2-5|TRBV20-1
TGCAGTGCTAGACCGCCCCCTGAGCAGTACTTC
CSARPPPEQYF
>TRBD2|few|TRBJ2-5|TRBV6-5
TGTGCCAGCAGTTACGCGGGAGGCCTGAGTGATTTAGAGACCCAGTACTTC
CASSYAGGLSDLETQYF
>NA|NA|TRBJ1-5|TRBV20-1
TGCAGTGCTAGTACGGGTACGGGCTTCAGCAATCAGCCCCAGCATTTT
CSASTGTGFSNQPQHF
>TRBD2|few|TRBJ2-1|TRBV20-1
TGCAGTGCTAGCCCACTAGCGCTGAGAGGCAATGAGCAGTTCTTC
CSASPLALRGNEQFF
>NA|once|TRBJ2-3|TRBV6-1
TGTGCCAGCAGTGACCTTTGGACCCTTTCGGATACGCAGTATTTT
CASSDLWTLSDTQYF
>NA|NA|TRBJ1-1|TRBV20-1
TGCAGTGGGGCCCGGAACACTGAAGCTTTCTTT
CSGARNTEAFF
>TRBD1|NA|TRBJ1-1|TRBV28
TGTGCCAGCAGTTTACAGGCGTTCAGGGGGACTGAAGCTTTCTTT
CASSLQAFRGTEAFF
>NA|NA|TRBJ2-1|TRBV29-1
TGCAGCGTTAATTTAGAGAATGAGCAGTTCTTC
CSVNLENEQFF
>TRBD2|NA|TRBJ2-7|TRBV5-1
TGCGCCAGCAGCTACCGGACTAGTCCCCACGAGCAGTACTTC
CASSYRTSPHEQYF
>TRBD2|NA|TRBJ2-1|TRBV2
TGTGCCAGCAGTGGCCGACTAGCGGGACCCTCTAATTGGCAGTTCTTC
CASSGRLAGPSNWQFF
>NA|NA|TRBJ1-1|TRBV20-1
TGCAGCGCTAGATCCGGGGCAGGGACCACTGAAGCTTTCTTT
CSARSGAGTTEAFF
>TRBD2|NA|TRBJ2-1|TRBV10-3
TGTGCCATCAGTGACCCAGCGGGGGGTTACAATGAGCAGTTCTTC
CAISDPAGGYNEQFF
>NA|NA|TRBJ2-7|TRBV5-1
TGCGCCAGCACCTCCGGGACGGAGACATACGAGCAGTACTTC
CASTSGTETYEQYF
>NA|NA|TRBJ2-7|TRBV18
TGTGCCAGCTCACCACCGCTTATCATCTACGAGCAGTACTTC
CASSPPLIIYEQYF
>TRBD1|NA|TRBJ1-4|TRBV18
TGTGCCAGCCCACCTCGACAGGGTACTAATGAAAAACTGTTTTTT
CASPPRQGTNEKLFF
>TRBD2|NA|TRBJ2-3|TRBV20-1
TGCAGTGCTTATAGCGGGAGTAGGGATACGCAGTATTTT
CSAYSGSRDTQYF
>TRBD2|NA|TRBJ2-7|TRBV27
TGTGCCAGCGCGCGGCTAGCGGGGTTATACGAGCAGTACTTC
CASARLAGLYEQYF